Listed below are T cell receptor beta chains from one sample, sequenced in a study of T cell responses to AZD1222 COVID-19 vaccine. Clones were read by immunoSEQ multiplex PCR, and TCRdb kept only the in-frame ones, dropping some. The repertoire holds roughly 100,000 clones, approximately 93% seen once, with approximately 9% in the top ten. The specimen was peripheral blood, collected 28 days after the second AZD1222 dose. These receptors originate from an adult who received the AZD1222 COVID-19 vaccine. The CDR3 runs from the conserved cysteine through the conserved F or W. D genes are given only for firm matches. Expanded clones are given a class, and other clones once, few, many or no size at all.

cdr3_length,v_call,clone_size,d_call,j_call,cdr3_aa,cdr3_nt
12,TRBV29-1,NA,NA,TRBJ2-1,CSASRADNEQFF,TGCAGCGCCTCCCGGGCAGACAATGAGCAGTTCTTC
14,TRBV7-2,NA,NA,TRBJ1-1,CASSSVTGNTEAFF,TGTGCCAGCAGCTCTGTGACGGGGAACACTGAAGCTTTCTTT
12,TRBV11-2,NA,NA,TRBJ1-3,CASSSVGNTIYF,TGTGCCAGCAGCTCCGTAGGAAACACCATATATTTT
11,TRBV10-2,NA,NA,TRBJ2-1,CASSEYNEQFF,TGCGCCAGCAGTGAATACAATGAGCAGTTCTTC
14,TRBV5-7,NA,NA,TRBJ1-3,CASSRVGSGNTIYF,TGTGCCAGCAGCCGAGTAGGGTCTGGAAACACCATATATTTT
15,TRBV6-4,NA,TRBD2,TRBJ2-3,CASSRLAGAIDTQYF,TGTGCCAGCAGTAGGCTAGCGGGAGCGATAGATACGCAGTATTTT
16,TRBV7-3,NA,TRBD1,TRBJ1-1,CASRPYRDRQGTEAFF,TGTGCCAGCCGACCGTACCGGGACAGGCAAGGTACTGAAGCTTTCTTT
16,TRBV30,NA,NA,TRBJ2-7,CAWRPPRGPSSYEQYF,TGTGCCTGGAGACCACCGAGGGGACCGAGCTCCTACGAGCAGTACTTC
14,TRBV4-2,few,TRBD2,TRBJ2-1,CASRSLAGVNEQFF,TGTGCCAGCAGATCACTAGCGGGAGTGAATGAGCAGTTCTTC
14,TRBV5-4,NA,TRBD1,TRBJ1-2,CASSGRDRPFYYTF,TGTGCCAGCAGCGGCCGGGACAGGCCCTTTTACTACACCTTC
14,TRBV5-1,NA,NA,TRBJ2-2,CASSVYSDTGELFF,TGCGCCAGCAGCGTTTATTCTGACACCGGGGAGCTGTTTTTT
15,TRBV6-5,NA,TRBD2,TRBJ2-5,CASSYSGGMRETQYF,TGTGCCAGCAGTTACTCGGGGGGGATGCGTGAGACCCAGTACTTC
18,TRBV7-9,NA,NA,TRBJ2-1,CASSLGVNAREYYNEQFF,TGTGCCAGCAGCTTAGGGGTAAATGCGCGAGAATACTACAATGAGCAGTTCTTC
13,TRBV7-3,NA,TRBD1,TRBJ2-5,CASSATGRETQYF,TGTGCCAGCAGTGCGACAGGGAGAGAGACCCAGTACTTC
14,TRBV15,NA,NA,TRBJ1-2,CATSRDPVPYGYTF,TGTGCCACCAGCAGGGATCCGGTGCCTTATGGCTACACCTTC
14,TRBV7-6,NA,TRBD2,TRBJ2-1,CASSPRSGRDEQFF,TGTGCCAGCAGCCCTCGGAGCGGGAGGGATGAGCAGTTCTTC
15,TRBV7-6,NA,NA,TRBJ1-3,CASSDGHFSGNTIYF,TGTGCCAGCAGCGACGGACATTTCTCTGGAAACACCATATATTTT
14,TRBV10-3,NA,TRBD1,TRBJ2-7,CAVQGGQGKHEQYF,TGTGCCGTCCAAGGGGGACAGGGGAAACACGAGCAGTACTTC
11,TRBV29-1,NA,NA,TRBJ1-1,CSVFMNTEAFF,TGCAGCGTTTTTATGAACACTGAAGCTTTCTTT
13,TRBV25-1,NA,NA,TRBJ1-1,CASRDSLNTEAFF,TGTGCCAGCAGGGACAGTTTGAACACTGAAGCTTTCTTT
16,TRBV6-5,NA,NA,TRBJ2-3,CASSYSRQVGTDTQYF,TGTGCCAGCAGTTACTCGAGGCAGGTTGGCACAGATACGCAGTATTTT
16,TRBV7-2,NA,TRBD1,TRBJ1-6,CASRQWIGTGGSPLHF,TGTGCCAGCAGACAATGGATAGGGACAGGGGGCTCACCCCTCCACTTT
14,TRBV2,NA,NA,TRBJ1-5,CASSLGTHNQPQHF,TGTGCCAGCAGCCTCGGGACACATAATCAGCCCCAGCATTTT
14,TRBV5-1,NA,TRBD2,TRBJ2-1,CASSSTSGSNEQFF,TGCGCCAGCAGCTCGACTAGCGGATCCAATGAGCAGTTCTTC
15,TRBV6-5,few,NA,TRBJ1-5,CASRRNRDRYQPQHF,TGTGCCAGCAGGCGGAACAGGGATCGGTATCAGCCCCAGCATTTT
13,TRBV5-1,NA,NA,TRBJ2-5,CASSEQDRETQYF,TGCGCCAGCAGCGAACAGGATAGGGAGACCCAGTACTTC
11,TRBV20-1,NA,TRBD1,TRBJ1-6,CSASTGLFLHF,TGCAGTGCCTCGACAGGGCTCTTCCTCCACTTT
15,TRBV24-1,NA,NA,TRBJ2-2,CATSNLKGDTGELFF,TGTGCCACCAGTAATTTGAAGGGAGACACCGGGGAGCTGTTTTTT
15,TRBV14,NA,NA,TRBJ2-7,CASSQTRDNSYEQYF,TGTGCCAGCAGCCAAACCCGGGACAACTCCTACGAGCAGTACTTC
15,TRBV5-1,NA,NA,TRBJ1-2,CASSTQSGANYGYTF,TGCGCCAGCAGCACTCAGAGTGGAGCTAACTATGGCTACACCTTC
17,TRBV15,few,NA,TRBJ2-3,CATSRAGASIFPDTQYF,TGTGCCACCAGCAGAGCCGGGGCTAGCATTTTCCCAGATACGCAGTATTTT
14,TRBV2,NA,TRBD2,TRBJ2-7,CASRGAGGSYEQYF,TGTGCCAGCAGAGGAGCGGGAGGCAGCTACGAGCAGTACTTC
15,TRBV19,NA,TRBD1,TRBJ1-1,CASSWTGDMNTEAFF,TGTGCCAGTAGCTGGACAGGAGACATGAACACTGAAGCTTTCTTT
16,TRBV19,NA,NA,TRBJ2-6,CASSILRASGANVLTF,TGTGCCAGTAGTATCCTCAGGGCCTCTGGGGCCAACGTCCTGACTTTC
17,TRBV2,NA,TRBD2,TRBJ2-3,CASRVTTGTSSTDTQYF,TGTGCCAGCAGAGTTACTACCGGGACTAGCAGTACAGATACGCAGTATTTT
14,TRBV19,NA,NA,TRBJ1-6,CASRPGPDNSPLHF,TGTGCCAGTAGACCGGGGCCGGATAATTCACCCCTCCACTTT
11,TRBV11-2,NA,NA,TRBJ2-7,CASSGGNAQYF,TGTGCCAGCAGCGGCGGGAATGCGCAGTACTTC
15,TRBV4-1,NA,NA,TRBJ2-1,CASSQEGAGYNEQFF,TGCGCCAGCAGCCAAGAGGGGGCAGGCTACAATGAGCAGTTCTTC
11,TRBV29-1,NA,NA,TRBJ1-1,CSAWDNTEAFF,TGCAGCGCGTGGGATAACACTGAAGCTTTCTTT
12,TRBV11-2,NA,NA,TRBJ2-1,CASSSLRNEQFF,TGTGCCAGCAGCTCGTTAAGAAATGAGCAGTTCTTC
16,TRBV5-5,NA,NA,TRBJ1-1,CASSLQQGLGNTEAFF,TGTGCCAGCAGCTTGCAACAGGGTTTGGGGAACACTGAAGCTTTCTTT
15,TRBV4-1,NA,TRBD1,TRBJ1-5,CASSQGTGFDQPQHF,TGCGCCAGCAGCCAAGGGACAGGGTTCGATCAGCCCCAGCATTTT
14,TRBV6-4,NA,NA,TRBJ1-1,CASKVDPWGTEAFF,TGTGCCAGCAAAGTCGACCCTTGGGGCACTGAAGCTTTCTTT
18,TRBV19,NA,TRBD2,TRBJ2-1,CASSMWLWGLAGANEQFF,TGTGCCAGTAGTATGTGGTTGTGGGGGCTAGCGGGAGCCAATGAGCAGTTCTTC